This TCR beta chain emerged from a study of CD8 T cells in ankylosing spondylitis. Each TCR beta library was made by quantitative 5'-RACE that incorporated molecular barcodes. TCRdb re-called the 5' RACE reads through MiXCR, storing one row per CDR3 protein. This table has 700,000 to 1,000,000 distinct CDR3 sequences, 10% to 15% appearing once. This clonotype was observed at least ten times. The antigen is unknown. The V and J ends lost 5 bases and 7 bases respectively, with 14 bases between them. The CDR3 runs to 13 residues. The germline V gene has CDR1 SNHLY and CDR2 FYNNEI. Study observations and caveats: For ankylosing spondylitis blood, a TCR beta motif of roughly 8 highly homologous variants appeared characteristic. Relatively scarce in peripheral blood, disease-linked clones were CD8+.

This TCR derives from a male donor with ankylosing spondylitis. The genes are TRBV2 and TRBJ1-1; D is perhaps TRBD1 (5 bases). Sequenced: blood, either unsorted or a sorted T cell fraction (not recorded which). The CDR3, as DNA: TGTGCCAGCAGTCCTTCGGGGGAGTATGAAGCTTTCTTT. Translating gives CASSPSGEYEAFF.